A single sample gave rise to the 30 T cell receptor beta chains below, sequenced in a study of spatial heterogeneity in lung cancer. Study conclusions and caveats: Counts of expanded alpha and beta TCRs within tumors tracked the tumor nonsynonymous mutation count.

TCRdb called the 5' RACE reads again in MiXCR, with one record for every CDR3 protein. The profile shows over 5,500 distinct CDR3 sequences, roughly 15% of them singletons. Antigens for these TCRs are unknown. Noted time point: sample taken at primary tumor resection. Source: lung tumor tissue, taken at surgery. The receptors were sampled from a male donor with early-stage non-small cell lung cancer.

At least ten counts were recorded for this clonotype. The DNA of the CDR3 is TGTGCCAGCAGCAATCGGACAAATATTATCCACAATGAGCAGTTCTTC. This gives the protein CASSNRTNIIHNEQFF. This chain joins TRBV3-1 and TRBJ2-1; a weak D match, TRBD1 (5 bases). The CDR3 has 16 residues. The germline V and J ends were trimmed by 5 bases and 5 bases, with 19 bases remaining between them. The germline gives CDR1 LGHDT, CDR2 YNNKEL (reference sequence).

This clonotype is categorized as medium-sized (0.01 to 0.1%). The chain combines TRBV28 with TRBJ1-4; 8 bases agree with TRBD1. Germline V gene data show CDR1 as MDHEN and CDR2 as SYDVKM. The CDR3 contains 15 residues. Trimming cost V 5 bases and J 8 bases; bases outside gene matches: 10. The DNA for the CDR3 is TGTGCCAGCAGTAACGGGCCGGGACAGGCAGAAAAACTGTTTTTT. The encoded protein is CASSNGPGQAEKLFF.

In its sample, this clonotype is medium-sized. The chain links TRBV6-1 to TRBJ2-2; a weak D match, TRBD2 (5 bases). Germline V lookup: CDR1 MNHNS, CDR2 SASEGT. This CDR3 region has 15 residues. V dropped 4 bases and J dropped 4 bases, with 13 bases sitting between them. The CDR3 sequence is CASSVGSAGTGELFF. The CDR3 bases are TGTGCCAGCAGTGTAGGGTCGGCGGGCACCGGGGAGCTGTTTTTT.

By sample fraction, this clonotype is medium-sized. The chain combines TRBV2 with TRBJ2-5; 8 bases agree with TRBD1. From germline, CDR1 is SNHLY and CDR2 FYNNEI. With V trimmed by 3 bases and J by 5 bases, 14 bases remained unmatched. The CDR3 has 17 amino acids. CDR3 loop: CASSDLGLRGLPETQYF. CDR3 bases: TGTGCCAGCAGTGACCTAGGTCTCAGGGGGCTGCCCGAGACCCAGTACTTC.

The chain recombines TRBV30 with TRBJ2-3; 13 bases line up with TRBD2. CDR1 is GTSNPN, CDR2 SVGIG, per germline (reference sequence). V lost 4 bases, J lost 4 bases, and 5 bases stayed unmatched. The CDR3 extends over 15 amino acids. The CDR3 bases are TGTGCCTGGAATGAACTAGCGGGAGGGCCAGATACGCAGTATTTT. It codes for CAWNELAGGPDTQYF.

This clonotype is medium-sized in the sample. The gene calls are TRBV5-4 and TRBJ1-1; a possible D gene is TRBD1 (5 bases). The CDR3 sequence is 15 residues long. V lost 3 bases, J lost 0 bases, and 12 bases lay in between. Germline values: CDR1 SGHNT, CDR2 YYREEE (reference sequence). CDR3 coding DNA: TGTGCCAGCAGCTCTCAGGGACGGATGAACACTGAAGCTTTCTTT. Amino acids: CASSSQGRMNTEAFF.

A word on this clonotype: The junction differs from germline at one of its ends, possibly a read error. J is TRBJ2-3 and V is TRBV10-3, with 8 positions matching TRBD2. In germline, CDR1 is ENHRY, CDR2 SYGVKD. The CDR3 length is 15 residues. The CDR3 bases are TGTGCCAGCAGTGCGGCTAGCGGGAGCACAGATACGCAGTATTTT. Its protein is CASSAASGSTDTQYF.

Sample share makes this clonotype medium-sized. V usage is TRBV12-3 or TRBV12-4 and J usage is TRBJ2-1; 9 bases are a match to TRBD2. The CDR3 loop spans 15 amino acids. Trimming removed 6 bases from V and 0 bases from J; junction bases left unmatched: 3. CDR3 sequence reads: CASRISGGSYNEQFF. CDR3 nucleotide sequence: TGTGCCAGCAGAATTAGCGGGGGCTCCTACAATGAGCAGTTCTTC.

This clonotype was counted ten times or more. The J gene is TRBJ2-7, the V gene TRBV6-4; the match to TRBD1 covers 8 bases. The junction had 4 bases not matched to a gene; V was cut back by 6 bases and J by 0 bases. Germline values: CDR1 MRHNA, CDR2 SNTAGT. The CDR3 sequence is 14 residues long. As DNA, the CDR3 is TGTGCCAGCAGCCACAGGGGGAACTCCTACGAGCAGTACTTC. It specifies CASSHRGNSYEQYF.

Judged by abundance, this clonotype is medium-sized. This chain connects TRBV20-1 to TRBJ1-3; unclear D gene. This CDR3 is 18 amino acids long. The ends were cut back, 0 bases at V and 0 bases at J, with 18 bases in the middle. The V gene's germline CDR1 is DFQATT and CDR2 SNEGSKA (reference sequence). The CDR3 loop is CSAREWPTNRSSGNTIYF. The CDR3 coding sequence is TGCAGTGCTAGAGAGTGGCCCACAAACCGGAGCTCTGGAAACACCATATATTTT.

This clonotype is medium-sized in the sample. The rearrangement links TRBV24-1 to TRBJ2-1, with TRBD2 identical over 9 bases. V gave up 5 bases and J gave up 5 bases; unmatched junction bases: 9. The germline gives CDR1 KGHDR, CDR2 SFDVKD. CDR3 length equals 16 residues. CDR3 nucleotide sequence: TGTGCCACCAGTGCACCTAGCGGGAACGGAAACAATGAGCAGTTCTTC. Its translation is CATSAPSGNGNNEQFF.

This clonotype was counted many times. This rearrangement joins TRBV12-3 or TRBV12-4 to TRBJ1-5, with D unclear. V gave up 2 bases and J gave up 4 bases, with 12 bases separating them. This CDR3 has 15 residues. DNA for the CDR3: TGTGCCAGCAGTTTACGGGGTGAGGGTAATCAGCCCCAGCATTTT. Translation gives CASSLRGEGNQPQHF.

This clonotype counts as medium-sized (0.01 to 0.1%). The V gene is TRBV7-9, the J gene TRBJ1-5, with TRBD1 as a possible D gene (6 bases). Germline-derived CDR1 and CDR2 are SEHNR and FQNEAQ (reference sequence). V was shortened by 3 bases and J by 5 bases, with 14 bases between the two germline ends. The CDR3 covers 15 residues. This CDR3 is CASSLSWAGDQPQHF. In DNA form, the CDR3 reads TGTGCCAGCAGCTTGTCGTGGGCAGGGGATCAGCCCCAGCATTTT.

This clonotype was detected many times. At one boundary the junction diverges from the germline segment, which might be a read error. The genes are TRBV4-1 and TRBJ2-7, with 14 bases aligning to TRBD2. The CDR3 loop spans 17 amino acids. Germline values: CDR1 MGHRA, CDR2 YSYEKL. This chain's CDR3 is CASSQGLAGARYYEQYF. CDR3 coding DNA: TGCGCAAGCAGCCAGGGACTAGCGGGAGCAAGATACTACGAGCAGTACTTC.

This clonotype has at least ten counts. The CDR3 DNA reads TGTGCCAGCAGTTACCCAAGCGGGACAGGGGGCCGAGAGACCCAGTACTTC. Translating it yields CASSYPSGTGGRETQYF. The genes are TRBV6-6 and TRBJ2-5; 12 nucleotides line up with TRBD1. The ends lost 2 bases at V and 4 bases at J; junction bases unmatched: 8. The CDR3 runs 17 residues. The germline V gene has CDR1 MNHNY and CDR2 SVGAGI (reference sequence).

This clonotype has only a few counts. This chain links TRBV6-1 with TRBJ1-5; the match to TRBD1 covers 8 bases. V lost 7 bases to trimming and J lost 0 bases; unmatched junction nucleotides: 11. CDR3 length: 17 residues. Germline CDR1 reads MNHNS; CDR2 reads SASEGT. CDR3: CASKIQGGTYSNQPQHF. The DNA for the CDR3 is TGTGCCAGCAAAATACAGGGGGGGACTTATAGCAATCAGCCCCAGCATTTT.

In its sample, this clonotype was seen many times. The rearrangement joins TRBV18 to TRBJ1-5; maybe TRBD1 (5 bases). Trimming removed 3 bases from V and 1 base from J, with 10 bases in between. Germline lookup yields CDR1 KGHSH and CDR2 LQKENI. The CDR3 sequence is 15 residues long. CDR3 DNA: TGTGCCAGCTCACCGAACGAGGGGAGCAATCAGCCCCAGCATTTT. Translated, it gives CASSPNEGSNQPQHF.

By proportion, this clonotype is medium-sized. The chain is built from TRBV7-9 and TRBJ2-3; no reliable D call. The germline V gene encodes CDR1 SEHNR and CDR2 FQNEAQ (reference sequence). Trimming removed 2 bases at V and 2 bases at J, with 8 bases between. This CDR3 contains 14 residues. The chain's CDR3 is CASSLMPITDTQYF. The CDR3 DNA reads TGTGCCAGCAGCTTAATGCCCATCACAGATACGCAGTATTTT.

The chain combines TRBV7-2 with TRBJ1-2; D remains ambiguous. The CDR3 is 13 amino acids. The germline CDR1 and CDR2 sequences are SGHTA and FQGNSA. V was cut by 5 bases and J by 8 bases, with 15 bases left in between. CDR3 nucleotide sequence: TGTGCCAGCAGCCCCCGGCGTTTAGGGGGCTACACCTTC. Translated, it gives CASSPRRLGGYTF.

By its share, this clonotype is medium-sized (0.01 to 0.1%). The chain employs TRBV29-1 and TRBJ2-7, with 9 bases that match TRBD2. The CDR3 has 14 amino acids. Trimming removed 7 bases from V and 5 bases from J; junction bases left unmatched: 12. Germline V gives CDR1 SQVTM, CDR2 ANQGSEA. The CDR3 coding sequence is TGCAGCGCCGCCCCCGGCGGGAGGGCCCACGAGCAGTACTTC. Protein: CSAAPGGRAHEQYF.

This clonotype rates as medium-sized (0.01 to 0.1%). The chain combines TRBV28 with TRBJ2-1, with D perhaps TRBD1 (6 bases). Trimming took off 6 bases at V and 3 bases at J, with 15 bases between the two ends. Germline V gives CDR1 MDHEN, CDR2 SYDVKM. This CDR3 is built from 15 residues. The CDR3 protein is CASSAGQLFYNEQFF. As DNA, the CDR3 is TGTGCCAGCAGCGCTGGACAGTTATTCTACAATGAGCAGTTCTTC.

The table lists this clonotype with many counts. V usage is TRBV14 and J usage is TRBJ2-2; no firm D call. V lost 8 bases and J 2 bases, leaving 9 bases between the germline ends. This CDR3 spans 13 amino acids. Germline CDR1 is SGHDN and CDR2 is FVKESK. The CDR3 bases are TGTGCCAGCGGGGAAGTAAACACCGGGGAGCTGTTTTTT. Translated, it gives CASGEVNTGELFF.

By share, this clonotype counts as medium-sized. The rearrangement links TRBV28 to TRBJ2-7, with a weak D call TRBD2 (5 bases). The V gene's germline CDR1 is MDHEN and CDR2 SYDVKM. Between the trimmed V and J ends, which lost 2 bases and 5 bases, there was a span of 13 bases. The length of the CDR3 is 14 residues. The CDR3 is CASSLTSVDNEQYF. The CDR3 nucleotides read TGTGCCAGCAGTTTAACTAGTGTAGACAACGAGCAGTACTTC.

By sample share, this clonotype is medium-sized. V gene TRBV20-1 combines with J gene TRBJ1-5; D is unresolved. Trimming removed 1 base at V and 3 bases at J, with 10 bases between. Per germline, CDR1 DFQATT and CDR2 SNEGSKA (reference sequence). There are 14 residues in the CDR3. Here the CDR3 DNA reads TGCAGTGCTAGAGTTGGGCACTCCAATCAGCCCCAGCATTTT. Protein sequence: CSARVGHSNQPQHF.

This clonotype is large (0.1 to 1%) within its sample. The J gene is TRBJ2-1, the V gene TRBV29-1; possible D gene TRBD2, 6 bases. From germline, CDR1 is SQVTM and CDR2 ANQGSEA. V shed 0 bases and J shed 2 bases, with 20 bases lying between them. There are 18 residues in the CDR3. The CDR3 DNA follows: TGCAGCGTTGAAGATCTTGGTCGACTAGTTCTTCCCTACAATGAGCAGTTCTTC. This translates into CSVEDLGRLVLPYNEQFF.

V and J are TRBV14 and TRBJ1-1; D not resolved. Germline V lookup: CDR1 SGHDN, CDR2 FVKESK. V was clipped by 1 base and J by 5 bases, with 11 bases between them. The CDR3 is 14 amino acids. The CDR3 is CASSQVVGGTEAFF. The CDR3 DNA is TGTGCCAGCAGCCAAGTGGTAGGAGGAACTGAAGCTTTCTTT.

In this sample, this clonotype is medium-sized. The genes are TRBV6-6 and TRBJ1-2, with D tentatively TRBD1 (6 bases). V shed 6 bases and J shed 2 bases, with 16 bases lying between them. CDR1 is MNHNY and CDR2 is SVGAGI in the germline V gene (reference sequence). The CDR3 totals 15 residues. The CDR3 DNA sequence: TGTGCCAGCAGGGATGGAGGGGGGGCCAACTATGGCTACACCTTC. This encodes CASRDGGGANYGYTF.

This clonotype is judged medium-sized. The J gene is TRBJ1-5, the V gene TRBV2; D is uncertain. The germline gives CDR1 SNHLY, CDR2 FYNNEI. The length of the CDR3 is 14 residues. V lost 6 bases to trimming and J lost 2 bases, with 11 bases between them. The CDR3 sequence: CASSENWGNQPQHF. CDR3 coding DNA: TGTGCCAGCAGCGAGAATTGGGGCAATCAGCCCCAGCATTTT.

This clonotype was counted many times. The chain has TRBV20-1 and TRBJ1-4, with D tentatively TRBD1 (6 bases). The CDR3 runs 14 residues. Looked up from germline, CDR1 is DFQATT and CDR2 is SNEGSKA (reference sequence). The V gene lost 5 bases and the J gene lost 7 bases, with 17 bases spanning the gap. This chain's CDR3 is CSAHLQGRSEKLFF. The CDR3 bases are TGCAGTGCTCACCTACAGGGACGAAGTGAAAAACTGTTTTTT.

At least ten counts were recorded for this clonotype. The genes are TRBV5-1 and TRBJ2-5; no clear D. The CDR3 contains 13 residues. V shed 4 bases and J shed 0 bases, with 7 bases lying between them. Germline V gene sequence: CDR1 SGHRS, CDR2 YFSETQ. Written as DNA, the CDR3 is TGCGCCAGCAGCAGGCAGGACCAAGAGACCCAGTACTTC. Translating gives CASSRQDQETQYF.